The 24 T cell receptor beta chains reported below all come from one sample, sequenced in a study of low-dose radiotherapy and immunotherapy resistance in tumors. Gene-specific TRAV and TRBV primers were used for first-strand cDNA, covering alpha and beta chains. TCR amplification ran approximately 20 PCR cycles using constant-region and V-primer adapter primers. TCRdb recomputed calls from the reads with MiXCR, one row per CDR3 protein. The sample lists 6,500 to 8,500 distinct CDR3 sequences, roughly half seen once, with about 12% in the top ten. These receptors came from a human donor with advanced metastatic prostate, ovarian, gallbladder or colorectal cancer (not recorded which). This table probably holds off-target reads from a library built for another chain.

The V call is TRBV29-1, the J call TRBJ2-1; 8 positions match TRBD2. Looked up from germline, CDR1 is SQVTM and CDR2 is ANQGSEA. V shed 4 bases and J 0 bases; nucleotides not matched to a gene: 8. CDR3 length: 16 amino acids. The CDR3 nucleotides read TGCAGCGTTGGAAGCGGGGGAACGAGCTCCTACAATGAGCAGTTCTTC. Protein product: CSVGSGGTSSYNEQFF.

V is TRBV7-2 and J is TRBJ2-5; TRBD1 agrees at 7 bases. The germline V gene has CDR1 SGHTA and CDR2 FQGNSA. This CDR3 is built from 14 residues. Losses at the gene ends were 5 bases for V and 3 bases for J; bases not matched to a gene: 6. The CDR3 nucleotides read TGTGCCAGCAGCCGGGACAGCTTCAAAGAGACCCAGTACTTC. It specifies CASSRDSFKETQYF.

The chain has TRBV29-1 and TRBJ1-1; D may be TRBD1 (5 bases). This CDR3 has 12 amino acids. Germline CDR1 SQVTM, CDR2 ANQGSEA. The ends were cut back, 4 bases at V and 3 bases at J, with 9 bases in the middle. The chain's CDR3 is CSVGWGDTEAFF. The DNA of the CDR3 is TGCAGCGTTGGTTGGGGGGACACTGAAGCTTTCTTT. The whole variable domain, filled in from reference TRBV29-1 and TRBJ1-1, reads SAVISQKPSRDICQRGTSLTIQCQVDSQVTMMFWYRQQPGQSLTLIATANQGSEATYESGFVIDKFPISRPNLTFSTLTVSNMSPEDSSIYLCSVGWGDTEAFFGQGTRLTVV.

This clonotype was seen once. The genes are TRBV3-1 and TRBJ2-5, with 8 nucleotides matching TRBD1. With 1 base clipped from V and 1 base from J, the junction kept 2 bases outside the gene matches. CDR3 length: 15 amino acids. Germline lookup yields CDR1 LGHDT and CDR2 YNNKEL (reference sequence). The CDR3 reads CASSQAGTGQETQYF. In DNA form, the CDR3 reads TGTGCCAGCAGCCAAGCCGGGACAGGCCAAGAGACCCAGTACTTC.

The genes are TRBV2 and TRBJ2-3, with D unclear. This CDR3 region has 12 residues. Germline V gene data show CDR1 as SNHLY and CDR2 as FYNNEI. V shed 5 bases and J shed 1 base, with 4 bases lying between them. The CDR3 sequence: CASSLGTDTQYF. For the CDR3, the DNA is TGTGCCAGCAGTTTGGGCACAGATACGCAGTATTTT. The full variable domain, with the rest looked up from reference TRBV2 and TRBJ2-3, is EPEVTQTPSHQVTQMGQEVILRCVPISNHLYFYWYRQILGQKVEFLVSFYNNEISEKSEIFDDQFSVERPDGSNFTLKIRSTKLEDSAMYFCASSLGTDTQYFGPGTRLTVL.

This clonotype was observed a handful of times. V and J are TRBV28 and TRBJ2-7; 8 nucleotides align to TRBD1. The length of the CDR3 is 16 residues. Trimming cost V 1 base and J 2 bases; bases outside gene matches: 7. Germline V lookup: CDR1 MDHEN, CDR2 SYDVKM. The CDR3 coding sequence is TGTGCCAGCAGTTTATTTGAGACAGGGGCCCCCTACGAGCAGTACTTC. Residues: CASSLFETGAPYEQYF.

This clonotype was detected a few times. The chain uses TRBV10-3 and TRBJ1-1; 7 nucleotides match TRBD1. Losses at the gene ends were 10 bases for V and 4 bases for J; bases not matched to a gene: 9. There are 13 residues in the CDR3. Germline lookup yields CDR1 ENHRY and CDR2 SYGVKD. In DNA, the CDR3 is TGTGCCACCGCGGGCAAGGGGGCCACTGAAGCTTTCTTT. Its protein is CATAGKGATEAFF.

Only a few counts were recorded for this clonotype. The chain is built from TRBV6-8 and TRBJ2-2; D is unclear. Trimming shortened V by 6 bases and J by 1 base, and 3 bases separated the two germline ends. Germline V gene lookup returns CDR1 MNHGY and CDR2 SAAAGT. CDR3 length: 12 residues. The DNA for the CDR3 is TGTGCCAGCAGCTTGAACACCGGGGAGCTGTTTTTT. It specifies CASSLNTGELFF.

This clonotype was picked up a small number of times. The chain is built from TRBV19 and TRBJ2-5; 9 nucleotides agree with TRBD1. The CDR3 covers 13 residues. J gave up 1 base and V 8 bases, and 2 bases lay outside the gene matches. Per germline, CDR1 LNHDA and CDR2 SQIVND (reference sequence). Written as DNA, the CDR3 is TGTGCCAGTGGACAGGGGATCCAAGAGACCCAGTACTTC. The encoded protein is CASGQGIQETQYF.

This chain connects TRBV20-1 to TRBJ1-2; unclear D gene. Germline CDR1 reads DFQATT; CDR2 reads SNEGSKA (reference sequence). The CDR3 has 13 amino acids. The V and J ends lost 0 bases and 2 bases respectively, with 7 bases between them. Written as DNA, the CDR3 is TGCAGTGCTAGAGATTTGAGGAACTATGGCTACACCTTC. It specifies CSARDLRNYGYTF.

This chain connects TRBV4-1 to TRBJ2-1, with D unclear. This CDR3 region has 12 residues. Trimming removed 0 bases from V and 10 bases from J, with 7 bases in between. Germline CDR1 reads MGHRA; CDR2 reads YSYEKL. The CDR3 nucleotides are TGCGCCAGCAGCCAAGATATAACAGAGCAGTTCTTC. Amino acids: CASSQDITEQFF.

This chain's CDR3 is CASGDSSYEQYF. The CDR3 region has the DNA TGCGCCAGCGGGGACAGCTCCTACGAGCAGTACTTC. The gene calls are TRBV10-1 and TRBJ2-7; 7 bases map to TRBD1. Trimming removed 8 bases from V and 0 bases from J; junction bases left unmatched: 1. Germline loops: CDR1 WNHNN, CDR2 SYGVQD (reference sequence). The CDR3 is 12 residues long.

V usage is TRBV7-8 and J usage is TRBJ2-1; D possibly corresponds to TRBD2 (5 bases). This CDR3 contains 11 residues. Trimming stripped 11 bases from V and 5 bases from J, with 10 bases between. Per the germline V gene, CDR1 is SGHVS and CDR2 is FQNEAQ. Here the CDR3 reads CAAGEDNEQFF. As DNA, the CDR3 is TGTGCCGCCGGGGAAGACAATGAGCAGTTCTTC.

This clonotype has more than one count but fewer than ten. The chain joins TRBV28 to TRBJ2-7; the match to TRBD1 covers 9 bases. The CDR3 runs to 17 residues. Germline V CDR1 and CDR2: MDHEN, SYDVKM. Losses at the gene ends were 1 base for V and 4 bases for J; bases not matched to a gene: 11. The CDR3 sequence is CASSLSYGGTGPYEQYF. The CDR3 coding sequence is TGTGCCAGCAGTTTATCCTATGGGGGGACAGGGCCATACGAGCAGTACTTC.

This clonotype was counted a single time. V gene TRBV10-3 combines with J gene TRBJ2-5, with TRBD2 identical over 7 bases. CDR1 and CDR2 (germline): ENHRY, SYGVKD. The CDR3 runs 13 residues. J gave up 5 bases and V 7 bases, and 7 bases lay outside the gene matches. Written as DNA, the CDR3 is TGTGCCATCAAAGGGGAGGGCCTCGAGACCCAGTACTTC. Amino acids: CAIKGEGLETQYF.

The V gene is TRBV5-1, the J gene TRBJ1-5; tentative D call: TRBD1 (6 bases). This CDR3 contains 15 residues. V lost 4 bases and J lost 4, with 15 bases in between. Per the germline V gene, CDR1 is SGHRS and CDR2 is YFSETQ. The CDR3 coding sequence is TGCGCCAGCAGCCATGGCACAGGGCGGAATCAGCCCCAGCATTTT. Translation: CASSHGTGRNQPQHF.

The CDR3 is CASSQGGNTEAFF. DNA of the CDR3: TGTGCCAGCAGTCAGGGGGGGAACACTGAAGCTTTCTTT. The chain is built from TRBV12-3 or TRBV12-4 and TRBJ1-1; 7 bases align to TRBD1. V lost 5 bases to trimming and J lost 1 base; unmatched junction nucleotides: 1. The CDR3 runs 13 residues.

The chain carries TRBV12-3 or TRBV12-4 and TRBJ2-1; TRBD2 might be the D (6 bases). The CDR3 has 13 residues. The V end was cut by 6 bases, the J end by 7 bases, with 13 bases between. The CDR3, as DNA: TGTGCCAGCAGGGGGCCCGCGGGAAATGAGCAGTTCTTC. This codes for CASRGPAGNEQFF.

This clonotype was detected only once. No DNA is shown, since the ends of the CDR3 on it are uncertain; the CDR3 is the one TCRdb lists. The chain recombines TRBV28 with TRBJ1-5. The CDR3 is 15 residues long, ends included. Germline V gene lookup returns CDR1 MDHEN and CDR2 SYDVKM. The chain's CDR3 is CASSFGSGGNQPQHF.

The gene calls are TRBV5-1 and TRBJ2-6, with D tentatively TRBD2 (5 bases). V was trimmed by 7 bases and J by 2 bases, leaving 10 bases between them. Looked up from germline, CDR1 is SGHRS and CDR2 is YFSETQ. This CDR3 spans 14 amino acids. CDR3 sequence (DNA): TGCGCCAGCGTTCCGGGGACTGGGGCCAACGTCCTGACTTTC. Amino acids: CASVPGTGANVLTF.

CDR3 region: CASSRSGALYEQYF. The CDR3 region has the DNA TGTGCCAGCAGCCGGTCCGGGGCCCTCTACGAGCAGTACTTC. The V and J genes are TRBV28 and TRBJ2-7; D is perhaps TRBD1 or TRBD2 (5 bases each). The CDR3 runs to 14 residues. Germline V lookup: CDR1 MDHEN, CDR2 SYDVKM. Between the trimmed V and J ends, which lost 6 bases and 3 bases, there was a span of 15 bases.

In this sample, this clonotype turned up a few times. The CDR3 sequence is CASMPPGTDTQYF. The CDR3 bases are TGTGCCAGCATGCCTCCCGGCACAGATACGCAGTATTTT. The chain recombines TRBV6-8 with TRBJ2-3; D remains unclear. The CDR3 has 13 residues. Trimming cost V 7 bases and J 1 base, with 9 bases left between them. The germline gives CDR1 MNHGY, CDR2 SAAAGT.

The sample holds a few counts of this clonotype. V and J are TRBV28 and TRBJ2-7; a possible D gene is TRBD1 (5 bases). Germline values: CDR1 MDHEN, CDR2 SYDVKM. V shed 4 bases and J shed 2 bases, with 12 bases lying between them. There are 14 residues in the CDR3. CDR3 residues: CASSYRWTAYEQYF. The CDR3 DNA reads as TGTGCCAGCAGTTACAGGTGGACGGCCTACGAGCAGTACTTC.

The rearrangement uses TRBV10-3 and TRBJ2-5, with 9 bases identical to TRBD1. The germline V gene encodes CDR1 ENHRY and CDR2 SYGVKD. V shed 3 bases and J 4 bases; nucleotides not matched to a gene: 9. This CDR3 spans 16 amino acids. CDR3 DNA sequence: TGTGCCATCAGTGATTCCCGGGACAGGGTCACAGAGACCCAGTACTTC. Translated: CAISDSRDRVTETQYF.